These T cell receptor beta chains were read from a single sample in a study of blood T cell repertoires in COVID-19. Only in-frame clones appear in the TCRdb table, and some are missing; sequencing was by immunoSEQ multiplex PCR. The sample includes some 190,000 clones, approximately 81% of them seen just once. Sequenced material: peripheral blood. These TCRs come from a person between 65 and 79 years old with COVID-19, enrolled during active disease. The CDR3 runs from the conserved cysteine through the conserved F or W. A D gene is named only where the DNA matches it firmly. Not every row has a clone size; where given, it reads once, few, many or a size class.

>TRBV30|.|.|TRBJ2-5
CAWSIQGTQETQYF
TGTGCCTGGAGTATACAGGGAACGCAAGAGACCCAGTACTTC
>TRBV6-6|.|TRBD1|TRBJ1-6
CASGRDSDNSPLHF
TGTGCCAGCGGCCGGGACAGTGATAATTCACCCCTCCACTTT
>TRBV10-3|.|TRBD2|TRBJ2-1
CAINEREGNEQFF
TGTGCCATCAACGAGCGGGAGGGCAATGAGCAGTTCTTC
>TRBV9|.|TRBD1|TRBJ1-2
CASSGTGVPYGYTF
TGTGCCAGCAGCGGGACAGGGGTCCCCTATGGCTACACCTTC
>TRBV4-3|.|TRBD1|TRBJ2-3
CASRSGQGITDTQYF
TGCGCCAGCAGGAGCGGACAGGGGATCACAGATACGCAGTATTTT
>TRBV19|.|TRBD1|TRBJ2-7
CASSPRQGASSYEQYF
TGTGCCAGTAGTCCCAGACAGGGGGCTAGCTCCTACGAGCAGTACTTC
>TRBV2|.|.|TRBJ1-4
CASRKGVTNEKLFF
TGTGCCAGCAGGAAAGGGGTAACTAATGAAAAACTGTTTTTT
>TRBV6-2/TRBV6-3|.|.|TRBJ1-2
CASSYSPRTAPSNYGYTF
TGTGCCAGCAGTTACTCGCCTAGGACAGCACCCTCTAACTATGGCTACACCTTC
>TRBV27|.|TRBD1|TRBJ2-7
CASSLAGGVADEQYF
TGTGCCAGCAGTTTAGCAGGGGGCGTAGCTGACGAGCAGTACTTC
>TRBV7-8|once|TRBD1|TRBJ1-5
CASSSGQDKNGEQPQHF
TGTGCCAGCAGCTCCGGACAGGACAAAAACGGGGAGCAGCCCCAGCATTTT
>TRBV7-9|.|TRBD1|TRBJ1-1
CASSHRQGLLNTEAFF
TGTGCCAGCAGCCATCGACAGGGTTTGCTGAACACTGAAGCTTTCTTT
>TRBV7-2|.|.|TRBJ2-1
CASSLANKYNEQFF
TGTGCCAGCAGCTTAGCGAACAAGTACAATGAGCAGTTCTTC
>TRBV6-6|.|TRBD2|TRBJ2-7
CASSDRLAGGSEQYF
TGTGCCAGCAGTGACAGACTAGCGGGAGGGAGCGAGCAGTACTTC
>TRBV6-5|.|TRBD1|TRBJ1-5
CASSAGQVLGQPQHF
TGTGCCAGCAGCGCGGGACAGGTGTTGGGACAGCCCCAGCATTTT
>TRBV11-3|once|.|TRBJ1-2
CASSPVFPGGYTF
TGTGCCAGCAGCCCCGTTTTTCCAGGCGGCTACACCTTC
>TRBV4-2|.|.|TRBJ2-1
CASSQDRAGGFYNEQFF
TGTGCCAGCAGCCAAGATCGTGCAGGTGGATTCTACAATGAGCAGTTCTTC
>TRBV6-5|.|TRBD1|TRBJ1-2
CASIPRDRNYGYTF
TGTGCCAGCATTCCCCGGGACAGAAACTATGGCTACACCTTC
>TRBV6-5|.|.|TRBJ2-1
CASSYGRRTYNEQFF
TGTGCCAGCAGTTACGGTAGGAGGACCTACAATGAGCAGTTCTTC
>TRBV11-3|once|.|TRBJ2-2
CASSLGNLGVAGELFF
TGTGCCAGCAGCTTAGGTAACCTCGGAGTGGCCGGGGAGCTGTTTTTT
>TRBV7-9|.|TRBD2|TRBJ2-7
CASSLEPTQRGEQYF
TGTGCCAGCAGCTTAGAACCAACTCAGCGGGGTGAGCAGTACTTC
>TRBV5-4|.|TRBD1|TRBJ2-7
CASSFRGLDEQYF
TGTGCCAGCAGCTTCAGGGGGCTCGACGAGCAGTACTTC
>TRBV4-1|.|TRBD2|TRBJ2-2
CASKGGPAGSNTGELFF
TGCGCCAGCAAGGGTGGTCCAGCGGGGTCGAACACCGGGGAGCTGTTTTTT
>TRBV2|.|TRBD2|TRBJ2-5
CASIGTSGAETQYF
TGTGCCAGCATCGGGACTAGTGGGGCAGAGACCCAGTACTTC
>TRBV2|.|.|TRBJ1-4
CASGTHLGRTNEKLFF
TGTGCCAGCGGCACCCACCTGGGCAGAACTAATGAAAAACTGTTTTTT
>TRBV29-1|.|.|TRBJ2-1
CSVEAGEQFF
TGCAGCGTTGAGGCAGGGGAGCAGTTCTTC
>TRBV28|.|TRBD2|TRBJ2-7
CASRLAGLNYEQYF
TGTGCCAGCAGATTAGCGGGGTTAAACTACGAGCAGTACTTC
>TRBV3-1/TRBV3-2|.|TRBD1|TRBJ1-6
CASSQDSGQGSPLHF
TGTGCCAGCAGCCAAGATAGCGGACAGGGTTCTCCCCTCCACTTT
>TRBV14|.|.|TRBJ1-5
CASSRRQRTNQPQHF
TGTGCCAGCAGCCGAAGACAAAGAACAAATCAGCCCCAGCATTTT
>TRBV23-1|.|.|TRBJ1-4
CASSQRTDEKLFF
TGCGCCAGCAGTCAAAGGACAGATGAAAAACTGTTTTTT
>TRBV6-6|.|TRBD2|TRBJ2-7
CATTLGLAGGTYEQYF
TGTGCCACCACTCTGGGGCTAGCGGGAGGTACATACGAGCAGTACTTC
>TRBV27|.|.|TRBJ1-5
CASSFNRNQPQHF
TGTGCCAGCAGTTTCAACAGGAATCAGCCCCAGCATTTT
>TRBV3-1/TRBV3-2|few|.|TRBJ2-7
CASSLTPRFEQYF
TGTGCCAGCAGCCTGACCCCGCGGTTCGAGCAGTACTTC
>TRBV6-2/TRBV6-3|.|TRBD2|TRBJ2-1
CASSSTTSGRAYNEQFF
TGTGCCAGCAGTTCCACAACTAGCGGGAGGGCCTACAATGAGCAGTTCTTC